This TCR beta chain was recorded in a study of early stage breast cancer tumors. The study, taken as a whole, reports: Most shared enriched TCRB sequences were commonly generated ones. Tumor and normal breast were distinguished via blood comparison in most of the 16 patients. Compared with adjacent normal breast, tumors showed about 2.5-fold denser, more clonal T cells.

Here immunoSEQ multiplex PCR was the method, and the copy in TCRdb shows in-frame clones only, minus some. The table has about 69,000 clones, about 85% seen once. Germline V gene data show CDR1 as LNHDA and CDR2 as SQIVND (reference sequence). This CDR3 comprises 14 residues. The V end was cut by 5 bases, the J end by 7 bases, with 12 bases between. Of note for this clone: The antigen is undetermined.

This sequence was found in a person aged 35-49 years with breast cancer. Sequenced input: blood. V and J are TRBV19 and TRBJ1-6; D is perhaps TRBD1 (5 bases). CDR3 coding DNA: TGTGCCAGTAGTGGAGGGCGGGGGAATTCACCCCTCCACTTT. This gives the protein CASSGGRGNSPLHF. The full variable domain, with the rest looked up from reference TRBV19 and TRBJ1-6, is DGGITQSPKYLFRKEGQNVTLSCEQNLNHDAMYWYRQDPGQGLRLIYYSQIVNDFQKGDIAEGYSVSREKKESFPLTVTSAQKNPTAFYLCASSGGRGNSPLHFGNGTRLTVT.